The 32 T cell receptor beta chains reported below all come from one sample, sequenced in a study of shared clonotypes between healthy human individuals. Sequencing was performed with immunoSEQ multiplex PCR; in TCRdb, only in-frame clones are kept and a portion is missing. This table holds 330,000 or so clones, around four fifths found once. The sequenced sample consisted of memory CD4+ T cells sorted from blood. The subset was: CD45RA-negative fraction. These receptors came from a man between 25 and 39 years old in good health.

The chain has TRBV18 and TRBJ2-5; D not certain. The ends were cut back, 0 bases at V and 3 bases at J, with 11 bases in the middle. The CDR3 runs to 15 residues. CDR1 is KGHSH and CDR2 is LQKENI in the germline V gene. This chain's CDR3 is CASSPPFGGEETQYF. The CDR3 bases are TGTGCCAGCTCACCACCTTTCGGTGGAGAAGAGACCCAGTACTTC.

On this clone itself: At one end, the junction sequence differs from germline, possibly due to a read error. This rearrangement joins TRBV4-1 to TRBJ2-1, with 12 bases fitting TRBD2. The CDR3 consists of 17 residues. CDR1 and CDR2 (germline): MGHRA, YSYEKL. In DNA form, the CDR3 reads TGCGCCAGCAGCAAAGACGGTGAACTAGCGGGAGGAGGTGAGCAGTTCTTC. Encoded protein: CASSKDGELAGGGEQFF.

The chain links TRBV7-6 to TRBJ2-1; perhaps TRBD2 as D (6 bases). Germline CDR1 reads SGHVS; CDR2 reads FNYEAQ. V was clipped by 5 bases and J by 9 bases, with 23 bases between them. The CDR3 has 16 residues. Written as DNA, the CDR3 is TGTGCCAGCAGCCCCGGCGCGGGGAGGATAGTCGGTGAGCAGTTCTTC. Translation gives CASSPGAGRIVGEQFF.

The chain joins TRBV2 to TRBJ2-2; D unclear. This CDR3 comprises 16 residues. V was shortened by 3 bases and J by 0 bases, with 11 bases between the two germline ends. CDR1 is SNHLY, CDR2 FYNNEI, per germline. The CDR3 DNA follows: TGTGCCAGCAGTGAGGAACATATGGCGAACACCGGGGAGCTGTTTTTT. Its protein is CASSEEHMANTGELFF.

The V gene is TRBV28, the J gene TRBJ2-3, with TRBD2 identical over 7 bases. After removal of 5 bases from V and 2 bases from J, the junction contained 7 bases not matched to a gene. Germline V lookup: CDR1 MDHEN, CDR2 SYDVKM. The CDR3 extends over 15 amino acids. The CDR3 DNA follows: TGTGCCAGCAGTCAAGCGGGACGGGACACAGATACGCAGTATTTT. Its translation: CASSQAGRDTDTQYF.

The chain uses TRBV6-5 and TRBJ2-1; no clear D. CDR3 length: 15 amino acids. Trimming cost V 7 bases and J 6 bases, with 19 bases left between them. Germline loops: CDR1 MNHEY, CDR2 SVGAGI. The CDR3 protein is CASMSGSPSANEQFF. The CDR3 DNA reads as TGTGCCAGCATGAGTGGATCCCCTTCGGCCAATGAGCAGTTCTTC.

The table lists this clone with a few counts. CDR3 sequence reads: CASSLGPLLAGKETQYF. CDR3 nucleotide sequence: TGTGCCAGCAGCTTAGGGCCCCTGCTAGCGGGAAAGGAGACCCAGTACTTC. V is TRBV7-2 and J is TRBJ2-5, with 9 bases that match TRBD2. This CDR3 has 17 amino acids. Trimming removed 1 base from V and 5 bases from J; junction bases left unmatched: 11. Germline CDR1 is SGHTA and CDR2 is FQGNSA.

This clone was seen a few times. The gene calls are TRBV19 and TRBJ2-2; TRBD2 is a possible D gene (6 bases). From germline, CDR1 is LNHDA and CDR2 SQIVND (reference sequence). Trimming shortened V by 2 bases and J by 6 bases, and 16 bases separated the two germline ends. CDR3 length: 16 residues. CDR3 sequence: CASSISGGKWAGELFF. The CDR3 DNA reads as TGTGCCAGTAGTATATCGGGCGGGAAATGGGCCGGGGAGCTGTTTTTT.

This clone was observed a handful of times. The same CDR3 can be traced to other DNA sequences in this sample. This chain uses TRBV7-2 with TRBJ2-5; no reliable D call. Trimming left V 5 bases short and J 5 bases short, with 12 bases between. The germline gives CDR1 SGHTA, CDR2 FQGNSA. This CDR3 region has 13 residues. CDR3 DNA: TGTGCCAGCAGCCCCGGTACTGGGGAGACCCAGTACTTC. It specifies CASSPGTGETQYF.

J is TRBJ2-3 and V is TRBV5-1; D uncertain. The V gene's germline CDR1 is SGHRS and CDR2 YFSETQ. The CDR3 is 13 residues long. V lost 0 bases, J lost 3 bases, and 5 bases lay in between. The CDR3 DNA sequence: TGCGCCAGCAGCTTGGAAGTTACAGATACGCAGTATTTT. Its protein product is CASSLEVTDTQYF.

The chain's CDR3 is CASSTRDGTYEQYF. The CDR3 DNA reads as TGTGCCAGTAGTACCCGGGACGGAACTTACGAGCAGTACTTC. The chain uses TRBV19 and TRBJ2-7; tentatively, D is TRBD1 or TRBD2 (5 bases each). V was cut by 4 bases and J by 4 bases, with 14 bases left in between. This CDR3 is 14 amino acids long. The germline V gene has CDR1 LNHDA and CDR2 SQIVND (reference sequence).

This clone was counted only a few times. The chain couples TRBV28 to TRBJ2-4; 8 bases map to TRBD1. The CDR3 runs 12 residues. After removal of 9 bases from V and 4 bases from J, the junction contained 2 bases not matched to a gene. The V gene's germline CDR1 is MDHEN and CDR2 SYDVKM. The CDR3 region is CASRTGKNIQYF. For the CDR3, the DNA is TGTGCCAGTCGGACAGGGAAAAACATTCAGTACTTC.

The CDR3 nucleotides read TGTGCCAGCAGTGGACCCTCACGTAAAGCGGGAACCTACAATGAGCAGTTCTTC. Protein: CASSGPSRKAGTYNEQFF. V usage is TRBV25-1 and J usage is TRBJ2-1; 7 bases fit TRBD2. V lost 4 bases to trimming and J lost 2 bases; unmatched junction nucleotides: 14. Germline V gene lookup returns CDR1 MGHDK and CDR2 SYGVNS. The CDR3 loop spans 18 amino acids. Full variable domain (remainder filled in from reference TRBV25-1 and TRBJ2-1): EADIYQTPRYLVIGTGKKITLECSQTMGHDKMYWYQQDPGMELHLIHYSYGVNSTEKGDLSSESTVSRIRTEHFPLTLESARPSHTSQYLCASSGPSRKAGTYNEQFFGPGTRLTVL.

V gene TRBV5-1 combines with J gene TRBJ2-7; 9 bases agree with TRBD1. The trim removed 5 bases at V and 6 bases at J, leaving 9 bases unmatched. CDR1 SGHRS and CDR2 YFSETQ come from the germline V gene. This CDR3 is built from 14 residues. CDR3 residues: CASRRTGVSGEQYF. The CDR3 bases are TGCGCCAGCAGGAGGACAGGGGTTAGCGGCGAGCAGTACTTC.

The chain has TRBV7-8 and TRBJ2-6; D unresolved. The V and J ends lost 2 bases and 4 bases respectively, with 9 bases between them. The germline gives CDR1 SGHVS, CDR2 FQNEAQ. This CDR3 contains 15 residues. The CDR3 DNA is TGTGCCAGCAGCTTACAGGCTTCCGGGGCCAACGTCCTGACTTTC. The encoded protein is CASSLQASGANVLTF. The full variable domain, with the rest looked up from reference TRBV7-8 and TRBJ2-6, is GAGVSQSPRYKVAKRGQDVALRCDPISGHVSLFWYQQALGQGPEFLTYFQNEAQLDKSGLPSDRFFAERPEGSVSTLKIQRTQQEDSAVYLCASSLQASGANVLTFGAGSRLTVL.

The rearrangement joins TRBV7-9 to TRBJ2-3; 8 positions agree with TRBD2. CDR3 size: 15 residues. V was clipped by 6 bases and J by 0 bases; unmatched bases: 5. CDR1 and CDR2 (germline): SEHNR, FQNEAQ (reference sequence). The CDR3 bases are TGTGCCAGCAGGCCGGGGGGGTTGAGCACAGATACGCAGTATTTT. Translating it yields CASRPGGLSTDTQYF.

The table lists this clone with a few counts. V is TRBV29-1 and J is TRBJ1-2; D may be TRBD1 (5 bases). There are 13 residues in the CDR3. Germline lookup yields CDR1 SQVTM and CDR2 ANQGSEA. The ends were cut back, 7 bases at V and 4 bases at J, with 16 bases in the middle. The CDR3 DNA reads as TGCAGCGCGTATCAGGGAGGGAGCTATGGCTACACCTTC. It encodes CSAYQGGSYGYTF.

The rearrangement joins TRBV6-5 to TRBJ2-7; perhaps D is TRBD1 or TRBD2 (6 bases each). V was cut by 6 bases and J by 0 bases, with 15 bases left in between. Germline V CDR1 and CDR2: MNHEY, SVGAGI. The CDR3 is 15 amino acids. The CDR3 region is CASSATTGASYEQYF. Written as DNA, the CDR3 is TGTGCCAGCAGCGCTACGACGGGGGCCTCCTACGAGCAGTACTTC.

In its sample, this clone was seen a few times. The chain is built from TRBV21-1 and TRBJ2-2; TRBD1 is the table's D call, not checked against the DNA. TRBV21-1 is a pseudogene. This CDR3 comprises 16 residues. The CDR3 loop is CASSKPDSVNTGELFF. The DNA for the CDR3 is TGTGCCAGCAGCAAACCGGACAGCGTCAACACCGGGGAGCTGTTTTTT.

This clone was picked up many times. The rearrangement links TRBV4-1 to TRBJ2-7; no firm D call. Germline V lookup: CDR1 MGHRA, CDR2 YSYEKL. The V end lost 1 base, the J end lost 0 bases, and 10 bases lay between the germline ends. CDR3 length equals 15 residues. The DNA of the CDR3 is TGCGCCAGCAGCCAAGTTGGACCGCTCTCCTACGAGCAGTACTTC. This codes for CASSQVGPLSYEQYF.

The rearrangement joins TRBV10-1 to TRBJ2-3; the D gene is possibly TRBD2 (5 bases). Germline V gene lookup returns CDR1 WNHNN and CDR2 SYGVQD (reference sequence). CDR3 length equals 15 residues. The V gene lost 5 bases and the J gene lost 2 bases, with 14 bases spanning the gap. The CDR3 bases are TGCGCCAGCAGTCAGGAGCGGTACTACACAGATACGCAGTATTTT. It encodes CASSQERYYTDTQYF.

J is TRBJ2-1 and V is TRBV7-3; 10 nucleotides line up with TRBD2. The trim removed 5 bases at V and 4 bases at J, leaving 8 bases unmatched. There are 16 residues in the CDR3. Germline V gene data show CDR1 as SGHTA and CDR2 as FQGTGA. CDR3 DNA sequence: TGTGCCAGCAGCCCGATAGGGACTAGCGAATACAATGAGCAGTTCTTC. Translated, it gives CASSPIGTSEYNEQFF. The full variable domain, rest sourced from reference TRBV7-3 and TRBJ2-1, is GAGVSQTPSNKVTEKGKYVELRCDPISGHTALYWYRQSLGQGPEFLIYFQGTGAADDSGLPNDRFFAVRPEGSVSTLKIQRTERGDSAVYLCASSPIGTSEYNEQFFGPGTRLTVL.

The chain employs TRBV5-5 and TRBJ1-5; no clear D. Germline V CDR1 and CDR2: SGHKS, YYEKEE (reference sequence). This CDR3 comprises 14 residues. Trimming shortened V by 2 bases and J by 6 bases, and 12 bases separated the two germline ends. CDR3 sequence (DNA): TGTGCCAGCAGCTTTGAGGCCAGATTTCAGCCCCAGCATTTT. Translation gives CASSFEARFQPQHF. The full variable domain, in which reference TRBV5-5 and TRBJ1-5 provide the parts outside the CDR3, is DAGVTQSPTHLIKTRGQQVTLRCSPISGHKSVSWYQQVLGQGPQFIFQYYEKEERGRGNFPDRFSARQFPNYSSELNVNALLLGDSALYLCASSFEARFQPQHFGDGTRLSIL.

This clone was observed at least ten times. The chain links TRBV18 to TRBJ2-3; no firm D call. V lost 3 bases and J lost 2, with 9 bases in between. Germline V gives CDR1 KGHSH, CDR2 LQKENI. This CDR3 region has 14 residues. CDR3 coding DNA: TGTGCCAGCTCACCGGGAACTACCACAGATACGCAGTATTTT. This encodes CASSPGTTTDTQYF.

The rearrangement joins TRBV28 to TRBJ2-1; TRBD1 matches 9 bases. Germline V lookup: CDR1 MDHEN, CDR2 SYDVKM. The CDR3 totals 16 residues. With V trimmed by 2 bases and J by 9 bases, 11 bases remained unmatched. This CDR3 is CASSLPGQGSYGEQFF. Written as DNA, the CDR3 is TGTGCCAGCAGTTTACCGGGACAGGGTAGCTATGGTGAGCAGTTCTTC.

The CDR3 protein is CASSLAGRGSGNTIYF. The DNA for the CDR3 is TGTGCCAGCAGCTTAGCGGGCAGGGGCTCTGGAAACACCATATATTTT. The V and J genes are TRBV7-9 and TRBJ1-3, with D possibly being TRBD1 (6 bases). Trimming pared 0 bases from V and 0 bases from J, leaving 9 bases between. This CDR3 contains 16 residues. Per germline, CDR1 SEHNR and CDR2 FQNEAQ (reference sequence).

V usage is TRBV10-3 and J usage is TRBJ1-5, with no clear D. The CDR3 contains 14 residues. Germline assignment: CDR1 ENHRY and CDR2 SYGVKD. Between the trimmed V and J ends, which lost 3 bases and 5 bases, there was a span of 11 bases. CDR3 residues: CAISDPTLDQPQHF. For the CDR3, the DNA is TGTGCCATCAGTGACCCAACCCTGGATCAGCCCCAGCATTTT.

This rearrangement joins TRBV5-1 to TRBJ2-3; D is ambiguous. CDR3 length: 14 residues. CDR1 SGHRS and CDR2 YFSETQ come from the germline V gene. Trimming took off 3 bases at V and 1 base at J, with 9 bases between the two ends. The CDR3 bases are TGCGCCAGCAGCTGGGCCCCGGGCACAGATACGCAGTATTTT. Translation gives CASSWAPGTDTQYF. Variable domain in full (rest from reference TRBV5-1 and TRBJ2-3): KAGVTQTPRYLIKTRGQQVTLSCSPISGHRSVSWYQQTPGQGLQFLFEYFSETQRNKGNFPGRFSGRQFSNSRSEMNVSTLELGDSALYLCASSWAPGTDTQYFGPGTRLTVL.

This clone came up a few times. The gene calls are TRBV4-2 and TRBJ2-2; TRBD2 is a possible D gene (6 bases). The V and J ends lost 3 bases and 4 bases respectively, with 9 bases between them. The CDR3 spans 14 residues. Germline CDR1 and CDR2: LGHNA and YNFKEQ. CDR3 DNA sequence: TGTGCCAGCAGCCAGGGGGGTGCCACCGGGGAGCTGTTTTTT. Protein sequence: CASSQGGATGELFF.

This clone was seen a handful of times. Other DNA sequences in this sample translate to the same CDR3. This chain uses TRBV30 with TRBJ1-6; D gene uncertain. Trimming took 2 bases from V and 0 from J, leaving 5 bases between them. This CDR3 has 14 residues. The germline CDR1 and CDR2 sequences are GTSNPN and SVGIG (reference sequence). In DNA, the CDR3 is TGTGCCTGGAGTCGTAGCTCCTATAATTCACCCCTCCACTTT. Its protein is CAWSRSSYNSPLHF.

The genes are TRBV27 and TRBJ1-5, with 7 bases identical to TRBD1. Losses at the gene ends were 5 bases for V and 0 bases for J; bases not matched to a gene: 7. Germline V gives CDR1 MNHEY, CDR2 SMNVEV (reference sequence). The length of the CDR3 is 16 residues. CDR3 region: CASSHGTAYSNQPQHF. For the CDR3, the DNA is TGTGCCAGCAGTCACGGGACAGCTTATAGCAATCAGCCCCAGCATTTT.

This chain joins TRBV7-9 and TRBJ2-7; no clear D. Trimming shortened V by 1 base and J by 10 bases, and 11 bases separated the two germline ends. This CDR3 is 12 amino acids long. Germline CDR1 is SEHNR and CDR2 is FQNEAQ (reference sequence). The CDR3 sequence is CASSLDRGVQYF. DNA of the CDR3: TGTGCCAGCAGCTTAGACCGTGGCGTTCAGTACTTC.